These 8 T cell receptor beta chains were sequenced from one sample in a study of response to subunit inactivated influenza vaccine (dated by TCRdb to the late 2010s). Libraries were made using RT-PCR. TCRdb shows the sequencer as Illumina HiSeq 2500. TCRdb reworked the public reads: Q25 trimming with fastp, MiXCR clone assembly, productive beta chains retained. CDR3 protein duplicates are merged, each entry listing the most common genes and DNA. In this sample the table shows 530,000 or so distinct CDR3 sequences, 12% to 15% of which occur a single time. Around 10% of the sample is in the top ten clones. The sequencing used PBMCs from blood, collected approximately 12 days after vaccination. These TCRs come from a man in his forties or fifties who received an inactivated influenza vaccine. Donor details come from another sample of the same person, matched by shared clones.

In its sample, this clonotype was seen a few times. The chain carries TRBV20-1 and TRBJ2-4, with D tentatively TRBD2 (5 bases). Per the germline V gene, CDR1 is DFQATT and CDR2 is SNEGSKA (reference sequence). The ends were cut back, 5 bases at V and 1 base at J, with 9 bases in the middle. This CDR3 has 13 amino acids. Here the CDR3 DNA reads TGCAGTGCTGGAGGCGTTGCCAAAAACATTCAGTACTTC. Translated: CSAGGVAKNIQYF.

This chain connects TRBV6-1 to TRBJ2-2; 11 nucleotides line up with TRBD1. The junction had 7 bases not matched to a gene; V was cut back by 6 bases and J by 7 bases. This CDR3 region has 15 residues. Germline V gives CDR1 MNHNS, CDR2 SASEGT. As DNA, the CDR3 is TGTGCCAGCAGGGCCGGGACAGGGGGAGTCGGGGAGCTGTTTTTT. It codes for CASRAGTGGVGELFF.

CDR3 DNA: TGTGCCAGCAGTGAAGTCGGGTACAGGGGGCAAATCTCCTACGAGCAGTACTTC. Amino acids: CASSEVGYRGQISYEQYF. V usage is TRBV6-1 and J usage is TRBJ2-7; 9 nucleotides align to TRBD1. The CDR3 sequence is 18 residues long. From germline, CDR1 is MNHNS and CDR2 SASEGT. V lost 1 base to trimming and J lost 0 bases; unmatched junction nucleotides: 10.

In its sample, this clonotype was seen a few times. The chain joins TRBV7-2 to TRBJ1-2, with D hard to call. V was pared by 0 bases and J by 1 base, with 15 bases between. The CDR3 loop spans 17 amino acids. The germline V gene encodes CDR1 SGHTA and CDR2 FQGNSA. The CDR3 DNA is TGTGCCAGCAGCTTAGCACCTTCGGCGGATCATAACTATGGCTACACCTTC. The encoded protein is CASSLAPSADHNYGYTF.

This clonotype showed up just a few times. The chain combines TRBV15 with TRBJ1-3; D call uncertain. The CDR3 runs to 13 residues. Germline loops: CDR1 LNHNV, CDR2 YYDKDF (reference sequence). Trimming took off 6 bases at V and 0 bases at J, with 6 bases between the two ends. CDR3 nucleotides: TGTGCCACCAGTGTCGGCTCTGGAAACACCATATATTTT. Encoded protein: CATSVGSGNTIYF.

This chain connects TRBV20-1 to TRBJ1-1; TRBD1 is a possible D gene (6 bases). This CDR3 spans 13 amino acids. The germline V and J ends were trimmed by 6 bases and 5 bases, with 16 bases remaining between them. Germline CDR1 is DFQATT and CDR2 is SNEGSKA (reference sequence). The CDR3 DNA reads TGCAGTGCCAGGGGCAGGGTGAGGACTGAAGCTTTCTTT. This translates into CSARGRVRTEAFF.

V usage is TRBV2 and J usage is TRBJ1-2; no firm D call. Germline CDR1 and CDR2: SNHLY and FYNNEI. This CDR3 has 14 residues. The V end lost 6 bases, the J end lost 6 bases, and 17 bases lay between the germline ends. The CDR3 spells CASSPTRGINGYTF. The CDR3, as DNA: TGTGCCAGCAGCCCGACCAGAGGTATCAATGGCTACACCTTC. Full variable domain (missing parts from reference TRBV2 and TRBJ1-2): EPEVTQTPSHQVTQMGQEVILRCVPISNHLYFYWYRQILGQKVEFLVSFYNNEISEKSEIFDDQFSVERPDGSNFTLKIRSTKLEDSAMYFCASSPTRGINGYTFGSGTRLTVV.

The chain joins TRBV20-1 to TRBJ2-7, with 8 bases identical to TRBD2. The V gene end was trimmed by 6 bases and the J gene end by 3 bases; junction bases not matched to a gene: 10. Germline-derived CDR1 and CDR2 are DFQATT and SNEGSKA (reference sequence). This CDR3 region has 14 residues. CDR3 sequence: CSASPGSGSYEQYF. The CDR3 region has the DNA TGCAGTGCCTCGCCTGGAAGCGGGAGCTACGAGCAGTACTTC.